The T cell receptor (beta chain) under discussion was sequenced for a study of blood T cell repertoires in COVID-19. This CDR3 region has 16 residues. V was clipped by 4 bases and J by 7 bases, with 23 bases between them. CDR1 is SGDLS and CDR2 is YYNGEE in the germline V gene. The data were produced by immunoSEQ multiplex PCR, yet TCRdb's version contains in-frame clones alone and is incomplete. Altogether roughly 170,000 clones are present, 85% to 90% being singletons, with the ten largest covering 20%. The clonotype originates from a man in his 70s with active or convalescent COVID-19. The sequenced sample consisted of peripheral blood. The V and J genes are TRBV9 and TRBJ1-2, with a tentative D call TRBD1 (5 bases). CDR3 residues: CASSFGQGRGTIGYTF. CDR3 nucleotide sequence: TGTGCCAGCAGCTTCGGACAAGGACGGGGGACTATTGGCTACACCTTC.